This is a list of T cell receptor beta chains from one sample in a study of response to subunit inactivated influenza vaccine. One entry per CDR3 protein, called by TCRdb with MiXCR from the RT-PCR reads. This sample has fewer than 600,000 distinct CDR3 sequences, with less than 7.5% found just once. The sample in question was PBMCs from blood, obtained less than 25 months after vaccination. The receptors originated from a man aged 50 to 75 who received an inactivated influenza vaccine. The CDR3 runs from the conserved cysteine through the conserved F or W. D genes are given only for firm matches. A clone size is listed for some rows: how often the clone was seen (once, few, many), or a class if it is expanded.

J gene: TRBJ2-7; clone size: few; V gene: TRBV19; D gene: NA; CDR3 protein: CASSGRTAKLGEQYF; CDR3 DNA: TGTGCCAGTAGTGGGCGGACAGCCAAGCTGGGAGAGCAGTACTTC
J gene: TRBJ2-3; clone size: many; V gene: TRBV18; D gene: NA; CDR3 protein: CASSKSTDTQYF; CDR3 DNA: TGTGCCAGCTCAAAGAGCACAGATACGCAGTATTTT
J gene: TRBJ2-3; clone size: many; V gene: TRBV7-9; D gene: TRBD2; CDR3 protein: CASSPRLAGADTQYF; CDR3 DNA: TGTGCCAGCAGCCCTCGACTAGCGGGGGCAGATACGCAGTATTTT
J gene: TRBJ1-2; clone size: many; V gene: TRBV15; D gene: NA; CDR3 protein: CATSRIPGANYGYTF; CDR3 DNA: TGTGCCACCAGCAGGATACCGGGGGCTAACTATGGCTACACCTTC
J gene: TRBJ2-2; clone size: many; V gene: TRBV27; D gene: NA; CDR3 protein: CASSLSLRPNTGELFF; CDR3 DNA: TGTGCCAGCAGTTTAAGTCTCCGGCCTAACACCGGGGAGCTGTTTTTT
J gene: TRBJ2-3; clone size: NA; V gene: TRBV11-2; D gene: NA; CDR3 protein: CASSLGRDRRTDTQYF; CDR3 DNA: TGTGCCAGCAGCTTAGGGAGGGACAGACGCACAGATACGCAGTATTTT
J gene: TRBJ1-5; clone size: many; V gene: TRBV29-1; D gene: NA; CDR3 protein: CSVAGSNQPQHF; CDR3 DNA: TGCAGCGTTGCCGGCAGCAATCAGCCCCAGCATTTT
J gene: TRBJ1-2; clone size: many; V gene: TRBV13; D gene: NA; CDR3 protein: CASRWGGPGSYGYTF; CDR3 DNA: TGTGCCAGCAGATGGGGAGGCCCGGGGAGCTATGGCTACACCTTC
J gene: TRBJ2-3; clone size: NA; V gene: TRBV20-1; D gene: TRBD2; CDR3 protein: CSAEGLVGRSDTQYF; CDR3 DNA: TGCAGTGCTGAAGGACTAGTCGGGAGATCGGATACGCAGTATTTT
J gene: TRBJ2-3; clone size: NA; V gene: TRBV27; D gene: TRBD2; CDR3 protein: CASSHLRWEGSDTQYF; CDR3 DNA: TGTGCCAGCAGCCACCTCCGGTGGGAGGGATCAGATACGCAGTATTTT
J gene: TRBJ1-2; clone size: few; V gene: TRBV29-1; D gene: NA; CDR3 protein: CSVVSGIGYGYTF; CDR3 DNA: TGCAGCGTTGTTTCGGGGATCGGCTATGGCTACACCTTC
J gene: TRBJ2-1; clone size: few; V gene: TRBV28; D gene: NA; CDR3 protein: CASSLGKHSYNEQFF; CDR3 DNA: TGTGCCAGCAGTTTAGGGAAGCACTCCTACAATGAGCAGTTCTTC
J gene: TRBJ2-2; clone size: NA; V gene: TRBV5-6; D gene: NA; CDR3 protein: CASSFGQGPYTGELFF; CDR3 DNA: TGTGCCAGCAGCTTCGGTCAGGGGCCTTACACCGGGGAGCTGTTTTTT
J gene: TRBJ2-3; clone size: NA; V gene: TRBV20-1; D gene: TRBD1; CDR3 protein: CSARAGTEPFTQYF; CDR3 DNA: TGCAGTGCTAGAGCCGGGACAGAGCCATTTACGCAGTATTTT
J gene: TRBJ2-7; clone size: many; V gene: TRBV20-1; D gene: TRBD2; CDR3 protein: CSASGSYEQYF; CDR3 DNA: TGCAGTGCCAGCGGGAGCTACGAGCAGTACTTC
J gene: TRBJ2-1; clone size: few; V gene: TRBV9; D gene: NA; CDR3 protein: CASSPGVDSYNEQFF; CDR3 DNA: TGTGCCAGCAGCCCAGGGGTAGATTCCTACAATGAGCAGTTCTTC
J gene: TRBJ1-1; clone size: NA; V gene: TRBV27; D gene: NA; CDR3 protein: CASSSPLNAHTEAFF; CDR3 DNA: TGTGCCAGCAGTTCCCCCCTTAATGCTCACACTGAAGCTTTCTTT
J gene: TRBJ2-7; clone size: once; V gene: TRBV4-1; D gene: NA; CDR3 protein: CACSPKTGGYEQYF; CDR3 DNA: TGCGCCTGCAGCCCCAAGACAGGCGGATACGAGCAGTACTTC
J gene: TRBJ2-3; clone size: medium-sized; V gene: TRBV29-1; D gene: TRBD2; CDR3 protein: CSGRLAGVSSTDTQYF; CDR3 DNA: TGCAGCGGACGACTAGCGGGGGTCTCTAGCACAGATACGCAGTATTTT
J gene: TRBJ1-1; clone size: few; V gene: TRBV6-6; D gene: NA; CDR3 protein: CASGSRNTEAFF; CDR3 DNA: TGTGCCAGCGGGAGCAGAAACACTGAAGCTTTCTTT
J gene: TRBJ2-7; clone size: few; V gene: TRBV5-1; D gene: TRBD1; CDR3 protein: CASSLDRGWREQYF; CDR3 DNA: TGCGCCAGCAGCTTGGACAGGGGTTGGAGGGAGCAGTACTTC
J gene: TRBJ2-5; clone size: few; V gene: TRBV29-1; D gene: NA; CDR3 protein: CSVEGGAGQETQYF; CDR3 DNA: TGCAGCGTTGAAGGGGGAGCCGGGCAAGAGACCCAGTACTTC
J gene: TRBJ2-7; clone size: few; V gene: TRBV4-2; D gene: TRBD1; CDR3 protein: CASSQGTGNHEQYF; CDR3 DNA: TGTGCCAGCAGCCAGGGGACAGGGAACCACGAGCAGTACTTC
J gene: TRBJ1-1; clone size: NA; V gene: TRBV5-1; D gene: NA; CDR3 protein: CASSVNLGTEAFF; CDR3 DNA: TGCGCCAGCAGCGTGAACCTGGGGACTGAAGCTTTCTTT
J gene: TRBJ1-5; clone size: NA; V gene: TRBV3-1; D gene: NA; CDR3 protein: CASGHSGEQPQHF; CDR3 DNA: TGTGCCAGCGGCCACTCAGGGGAACAGCCCCAGCATTTT
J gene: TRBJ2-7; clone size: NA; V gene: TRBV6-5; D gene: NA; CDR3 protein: CASSYSKRVPRYEQYF; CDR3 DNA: TGTGCCAGCAGTTACTCTAAGCGGGTCCCACGCTACGAGCAGTACTTC